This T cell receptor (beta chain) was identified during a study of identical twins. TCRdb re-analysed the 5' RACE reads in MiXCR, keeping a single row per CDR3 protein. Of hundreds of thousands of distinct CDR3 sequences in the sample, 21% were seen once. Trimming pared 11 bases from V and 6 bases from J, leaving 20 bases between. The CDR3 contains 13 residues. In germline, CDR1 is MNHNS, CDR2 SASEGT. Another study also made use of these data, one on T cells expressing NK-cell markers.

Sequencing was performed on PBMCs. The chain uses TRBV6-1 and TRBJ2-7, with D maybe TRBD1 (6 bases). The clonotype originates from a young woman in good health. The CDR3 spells CAVYTGLWAEQYF. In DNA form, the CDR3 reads TGTGCCGTTTATACAGGGCTCTGGGCCGAGCAGTACTTC.